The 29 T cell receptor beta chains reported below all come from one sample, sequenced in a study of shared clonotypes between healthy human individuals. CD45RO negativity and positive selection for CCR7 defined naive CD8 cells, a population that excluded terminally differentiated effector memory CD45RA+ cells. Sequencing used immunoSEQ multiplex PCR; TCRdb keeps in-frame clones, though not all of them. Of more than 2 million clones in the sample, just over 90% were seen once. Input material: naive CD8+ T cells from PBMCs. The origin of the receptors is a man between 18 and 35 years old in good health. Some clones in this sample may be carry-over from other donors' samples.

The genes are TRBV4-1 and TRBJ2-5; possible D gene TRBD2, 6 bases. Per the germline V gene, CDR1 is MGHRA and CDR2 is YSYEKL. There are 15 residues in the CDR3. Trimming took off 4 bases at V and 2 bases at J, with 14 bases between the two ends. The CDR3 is CASSPPRGSQETQYF. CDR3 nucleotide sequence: TGCGCCAGCAGCCCCCCTCGGGGGTCTCAAGAGACCCAGTACTTC.

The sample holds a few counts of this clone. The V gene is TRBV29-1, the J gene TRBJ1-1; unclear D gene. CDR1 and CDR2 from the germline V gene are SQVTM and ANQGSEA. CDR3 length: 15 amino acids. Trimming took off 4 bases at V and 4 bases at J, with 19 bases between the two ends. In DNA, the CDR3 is TGCAGCGTTGGTGGGGTAGACAAAGCGGGCACTGAAGCTTTCTTT. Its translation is CSVGGVDKAGTEAFF.

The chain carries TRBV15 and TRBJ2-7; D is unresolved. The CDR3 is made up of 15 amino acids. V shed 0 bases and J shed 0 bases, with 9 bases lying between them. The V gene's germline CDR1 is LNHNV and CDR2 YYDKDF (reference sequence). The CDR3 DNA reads TGTGCCACCAGCAGAGATTTGTCTGTCTCCTACGAGCAGTACTTC. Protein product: CATSRDLSVSYEQYF.

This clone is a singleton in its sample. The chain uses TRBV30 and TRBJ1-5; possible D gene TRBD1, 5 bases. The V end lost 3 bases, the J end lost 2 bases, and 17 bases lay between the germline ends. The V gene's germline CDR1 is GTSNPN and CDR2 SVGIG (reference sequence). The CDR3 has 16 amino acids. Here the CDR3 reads CAWRRAGGGGNQPQHF. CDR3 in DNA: TGTGCCTGGAGGAGGGCAGGTGGGGGTGGCAATCAGCCCCAGCATTTT.

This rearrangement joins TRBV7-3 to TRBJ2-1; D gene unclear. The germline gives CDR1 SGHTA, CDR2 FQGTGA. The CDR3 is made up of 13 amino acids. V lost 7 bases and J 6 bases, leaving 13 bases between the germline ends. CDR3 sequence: CASTYGSPNEQFF. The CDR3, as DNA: TGTGCCAGCACTTACGGGTCCCCCAATGAGCAGTTCTTC. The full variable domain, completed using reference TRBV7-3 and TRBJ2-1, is GAGVSQTPSNKVTEKGKYVELRCDPISGHTALYWYRQSLGQGPEFLIYFQGTGAADDSGLPNDRFFAVRPEGSVSTLKIQRTERGDSAVYLCASTYGSPNEQFFGPGTRLTVL.

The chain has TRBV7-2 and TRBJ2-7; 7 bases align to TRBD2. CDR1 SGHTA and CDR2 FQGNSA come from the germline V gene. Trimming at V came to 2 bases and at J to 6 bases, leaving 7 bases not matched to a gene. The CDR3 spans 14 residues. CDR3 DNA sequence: TGTGCCAGCAGCTTATGGGGCGGGAGAAGCGAGCAGTACTTC. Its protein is CASSLWGGRSEQYF. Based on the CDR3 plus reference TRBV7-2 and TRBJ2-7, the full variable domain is GAGVSQSPSNKVTEKGKDVELRCDPISGHTALYWYRQSLGQGLEFLIYFQGNSAPDKSGLPSDRFSAERTGGSVSTLTIQRTQQEDSAVYLCASSLWGGRSEQYFGPGTRLTVT.

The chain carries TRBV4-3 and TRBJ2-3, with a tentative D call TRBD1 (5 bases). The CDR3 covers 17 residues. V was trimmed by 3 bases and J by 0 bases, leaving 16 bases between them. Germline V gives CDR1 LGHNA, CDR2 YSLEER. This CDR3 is CASSQGRHTGSTDTQYF. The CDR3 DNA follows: TGCGCCAGCAGCCAGGGGCGTCACACTGGAAGCACAGATACGCAGTATTTT.

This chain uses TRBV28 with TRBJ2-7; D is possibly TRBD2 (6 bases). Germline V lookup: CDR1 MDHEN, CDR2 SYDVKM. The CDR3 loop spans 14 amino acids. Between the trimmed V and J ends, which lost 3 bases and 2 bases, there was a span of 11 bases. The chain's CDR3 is CASSFSPGAYEQYF. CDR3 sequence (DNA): TGTGCCAGCAGTTTCTCCCCGGGGGCCTACGAGCAGTACTTC.

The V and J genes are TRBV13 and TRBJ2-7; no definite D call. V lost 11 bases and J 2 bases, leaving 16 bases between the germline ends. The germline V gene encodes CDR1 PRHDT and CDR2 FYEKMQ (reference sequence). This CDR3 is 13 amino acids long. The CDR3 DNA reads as TGTGCCTCCTCGAGGCCTCCTGCCTACGAGCAGTACTTC. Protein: CASSRPPAYEQYF. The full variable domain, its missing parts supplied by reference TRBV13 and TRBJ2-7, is AAGVIQSPRHLIKEKRETATLKCYPIPRHDTVYWYQQGPGQDPQFLISFYEKMQSDKGSIPDRFSAQQFSDYHSELNMSSLELGDSALYFCASSRPPAYEQYFGPGTRLTVT.

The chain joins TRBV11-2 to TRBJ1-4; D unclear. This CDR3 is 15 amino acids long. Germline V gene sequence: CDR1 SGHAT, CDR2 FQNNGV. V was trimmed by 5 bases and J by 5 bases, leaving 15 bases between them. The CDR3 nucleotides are TGTGCCAGCAGCCTTGTCCTGGGAGTGAATGAAAAACTGTTTTTT. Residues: CASSLVLGVNEKLFF.

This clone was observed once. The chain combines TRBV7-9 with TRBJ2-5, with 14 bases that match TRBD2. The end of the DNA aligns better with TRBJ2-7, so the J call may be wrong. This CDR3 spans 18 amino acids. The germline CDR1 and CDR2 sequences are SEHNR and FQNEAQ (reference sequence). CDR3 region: CASSWGLAGAEGANEQYF. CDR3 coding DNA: TGTGCCAGCAGCTGGGGACTAGCGGGAGCGGAGGGAGCCAACGAGCAGTACTTC.

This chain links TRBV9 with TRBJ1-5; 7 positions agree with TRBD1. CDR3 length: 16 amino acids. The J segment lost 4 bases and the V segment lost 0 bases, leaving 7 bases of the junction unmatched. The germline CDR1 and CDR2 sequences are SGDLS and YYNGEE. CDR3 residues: CASSVGDSPLNQPQHF. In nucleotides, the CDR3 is TGTGCCAGCAGCGTAGGGGACAGTCCCTTAAATCAGCCCCAGCATTTT.

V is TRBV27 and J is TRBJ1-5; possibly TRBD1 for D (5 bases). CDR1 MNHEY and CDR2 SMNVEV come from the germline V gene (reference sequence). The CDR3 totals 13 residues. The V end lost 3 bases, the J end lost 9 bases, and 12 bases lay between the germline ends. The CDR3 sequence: CASSLTQGRPQHF. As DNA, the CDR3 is TGTGCCAGCAGTTTGACCCAGGGTAGGCCCCAGCATTTT.

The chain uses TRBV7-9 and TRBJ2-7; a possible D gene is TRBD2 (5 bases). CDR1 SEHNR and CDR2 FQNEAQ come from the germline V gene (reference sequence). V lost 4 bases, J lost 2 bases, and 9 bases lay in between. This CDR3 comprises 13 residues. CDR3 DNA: TGTGCCAGCAGCTCCGGGAATGCCTACGAGCAGTACTTC. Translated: CASSSGNAYEQYF.

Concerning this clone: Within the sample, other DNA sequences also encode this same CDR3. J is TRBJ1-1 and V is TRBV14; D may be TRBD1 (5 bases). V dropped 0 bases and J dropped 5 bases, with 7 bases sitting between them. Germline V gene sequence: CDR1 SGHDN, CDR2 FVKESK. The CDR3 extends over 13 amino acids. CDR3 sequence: CASSQDWGTEAFF. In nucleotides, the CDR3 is TGTGCCAGCAGCCAAGATTGGGGGACTGAAGCTTTCTTT. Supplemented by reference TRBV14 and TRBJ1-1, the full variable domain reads EAGVTQFPSHSVIEKGQTVTLRCDPISGHDNLYWYRRVMGKEIKFLLHFVKESKQDESGMPNNRFLAERTGGTYSTLKVQPAELEDSGVYFCASSQDWGTEAFFGQGTRLTVV.

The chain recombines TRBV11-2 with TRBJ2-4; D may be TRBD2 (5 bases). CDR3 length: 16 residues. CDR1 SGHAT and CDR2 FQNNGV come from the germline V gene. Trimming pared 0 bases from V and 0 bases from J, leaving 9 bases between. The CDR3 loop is CASSLDPSLAKNIQYF. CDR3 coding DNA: TGTGCCAGCAGCTTAGATCCTAGCCTAGCCAAAAACATTCAGTACTTC.

In DNA, the CDR3 is TGTGCCAGCAGCTTAGTTGTCAGCGCGAACACCGGGGAGCTGTTTTTT. This gives the protein CASSLVVSANTGELFF. The V and J genes are TRBV7-8 and TRBJ2-2; no firm D call. With 1 base removed from V and 0 bases from J, the gap between germline ends came to 9 bases. Germline V lookup: CDR1 SGHVS, CDR2 FQNEAQ. This CDR3 contains 16 residues.

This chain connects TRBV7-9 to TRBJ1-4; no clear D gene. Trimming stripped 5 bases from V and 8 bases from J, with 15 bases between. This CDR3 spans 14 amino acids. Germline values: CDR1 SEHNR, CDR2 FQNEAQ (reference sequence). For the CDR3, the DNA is TGTGCCAGCAGCCCCTTGGGGTCGAGAGAAAAACTGTTTTTT. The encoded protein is CASSPLGSREKLFF.

The CDR3: CASSLGWTGFNQPQHF. The CDR3 DNA reads TGTGCCAGCAGTTTAGGTTGGACAGGGTTCAATCAGCCCCAGCATTTT. The chain carries TRBV27 and TRBJ1-5; 8 nucleotides line up with TRBD1. The CDR3 has 16 amino acids. V trimming: 2 bases; J trimming: 3 bases; junction bases outside the gene matches: 6. The germline gives CDR1 MNHEY, CDR2 SMNVEV (reference sequence).

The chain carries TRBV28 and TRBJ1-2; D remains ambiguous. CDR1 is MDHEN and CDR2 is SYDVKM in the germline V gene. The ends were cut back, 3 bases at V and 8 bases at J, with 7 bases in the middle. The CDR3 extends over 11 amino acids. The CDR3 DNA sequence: TGTGCCAGCAGTTTTTCGGAGGGCTACACCTTC. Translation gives CASSFSEGYTF.

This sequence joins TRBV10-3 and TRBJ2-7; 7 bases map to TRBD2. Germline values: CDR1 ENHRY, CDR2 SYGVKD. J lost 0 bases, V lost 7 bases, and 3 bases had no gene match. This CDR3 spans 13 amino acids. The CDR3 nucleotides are TGTGCCATCAAACGGGAGGACTCCTACGAGCAGTACTTC. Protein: CAIKREDSYEQYF.

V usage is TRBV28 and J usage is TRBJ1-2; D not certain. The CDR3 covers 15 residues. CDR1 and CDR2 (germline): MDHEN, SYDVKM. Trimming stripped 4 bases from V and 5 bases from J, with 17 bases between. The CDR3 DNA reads TGTGCCAGCAGTTACCGCTCGGCGGGCGCGTATGGCTACACCTTC. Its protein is CASSYRSAGAYGYTF.

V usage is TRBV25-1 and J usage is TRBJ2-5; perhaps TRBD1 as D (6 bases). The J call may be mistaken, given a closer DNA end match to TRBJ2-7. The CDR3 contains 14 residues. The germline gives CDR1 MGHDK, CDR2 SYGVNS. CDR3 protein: CASRDSADGDEQYF. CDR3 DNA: TGTGCCAGCAGGGACAGCGCCGATGGGGACGAGCAGTACTTC.

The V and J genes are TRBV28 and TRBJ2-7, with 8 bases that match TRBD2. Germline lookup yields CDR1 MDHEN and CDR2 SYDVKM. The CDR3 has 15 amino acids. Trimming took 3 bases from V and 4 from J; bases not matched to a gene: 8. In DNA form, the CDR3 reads TGTGCCAGCAGTTTCGTTGCGGGAGGACCATACGAGCAGTACTTC. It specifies CASSFVAGGPYEQYF.

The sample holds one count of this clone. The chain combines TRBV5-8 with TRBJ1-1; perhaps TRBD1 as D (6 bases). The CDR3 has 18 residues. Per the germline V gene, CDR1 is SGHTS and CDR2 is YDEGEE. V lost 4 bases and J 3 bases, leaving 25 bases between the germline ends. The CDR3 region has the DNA TGTGCCAGCAGCCAAGACAGGAGTATTGCGTCTTACCACACTGAAGCTTTCTTT. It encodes CASSQDRSIASYHTEAFF.

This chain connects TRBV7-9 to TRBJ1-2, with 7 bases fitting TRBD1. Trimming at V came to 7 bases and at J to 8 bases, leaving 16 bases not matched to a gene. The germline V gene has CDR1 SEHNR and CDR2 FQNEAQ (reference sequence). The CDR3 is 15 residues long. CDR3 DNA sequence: TGTGCCAGCAACTCAAATGACAGGGTAATCGACGGCTACACCTTC. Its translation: CASNSNDRVIDGYTF.

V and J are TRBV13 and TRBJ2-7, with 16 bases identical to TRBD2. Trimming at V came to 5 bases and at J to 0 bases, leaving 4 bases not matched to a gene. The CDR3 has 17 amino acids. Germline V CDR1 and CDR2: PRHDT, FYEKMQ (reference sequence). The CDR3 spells CASSPGLAGGSSYEQYF. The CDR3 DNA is TGTGCCAGCAGCCCGGGACTAGCGGGAGGGAGCTCCTACGAGCAGTACTTC.

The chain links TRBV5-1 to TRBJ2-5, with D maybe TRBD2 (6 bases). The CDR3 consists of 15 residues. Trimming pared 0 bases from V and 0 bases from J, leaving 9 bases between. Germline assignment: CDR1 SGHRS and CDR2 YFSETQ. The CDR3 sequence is CASSLAGLHQETQYF. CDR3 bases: TGCGCCAGCAGCTTGGCGGGACTCCACCAAGAGACCCAGTACTTC.

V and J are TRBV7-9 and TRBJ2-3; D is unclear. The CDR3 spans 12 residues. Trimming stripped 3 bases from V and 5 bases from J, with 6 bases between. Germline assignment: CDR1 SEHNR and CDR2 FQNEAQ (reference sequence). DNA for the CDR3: TGTGCCAGCAGCTTCCAGATAGATACGCAGTATTTT. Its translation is CASSFQIDTQYF.